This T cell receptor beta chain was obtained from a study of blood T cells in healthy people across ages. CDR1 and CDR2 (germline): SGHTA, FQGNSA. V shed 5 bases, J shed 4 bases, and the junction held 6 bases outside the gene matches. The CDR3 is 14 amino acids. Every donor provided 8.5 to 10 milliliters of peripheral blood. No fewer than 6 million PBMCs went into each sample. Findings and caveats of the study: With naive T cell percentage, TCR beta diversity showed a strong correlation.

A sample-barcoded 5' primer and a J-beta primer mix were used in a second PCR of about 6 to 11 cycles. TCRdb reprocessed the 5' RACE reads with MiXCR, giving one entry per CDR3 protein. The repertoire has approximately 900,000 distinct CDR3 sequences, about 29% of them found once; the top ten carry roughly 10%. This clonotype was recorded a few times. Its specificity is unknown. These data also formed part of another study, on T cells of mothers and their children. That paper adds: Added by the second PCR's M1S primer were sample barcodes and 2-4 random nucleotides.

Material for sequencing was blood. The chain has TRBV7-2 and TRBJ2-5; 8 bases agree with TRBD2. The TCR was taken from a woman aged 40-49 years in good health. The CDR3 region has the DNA TGTGCCAGCAGCCCGGCCGGGACTAGAGAGACCCAGTACTTC. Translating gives CASSPAGTRETQYF.